This T cell receptor beta chain was recovered during a study of cytomegalovirus exposure and HLA in healthy donors. Overall study findings and caveats: It was reported that the classifier diagnosed cytomegalovirus status with high specificity and sensitivity in both the original and validation cohorts. V segments that were indistinguishable, TRBV6-2 and TRBV6-3 among them, were omitted from analysis.

This CDR3 region has 12 residues. Germline V gene data show CDR1 as SGHTA and CDR2 as FQGTGA. V was clipped by 5 bases and J by 8 bases, with 10 bases between them. Primers: 60 Vbeta forward and 13 Jbeta reverse. Repertoires were generated with immunoSEQ multiplex PCR, while TCRdb's copy carries only in-frame clones and drops some. Of around 160,000 clones in the sample, roughly four fifths were seen once. Worth noting for this clone: As yet, its antigen is unknown.

The sequencing sample was made of PBMCs. The source is a man aged 45-65 years in good health and CMV-seropositive. The chain links TRBV7-3 to TRBJ2-1; weak D call: TRBD1 (6 bases). CDR3 sequence (DNA): TGTGCCAGCAGCCCCGGGACACATGAGCAGTTCTTC. It codes for CASSPGTHEQFF.